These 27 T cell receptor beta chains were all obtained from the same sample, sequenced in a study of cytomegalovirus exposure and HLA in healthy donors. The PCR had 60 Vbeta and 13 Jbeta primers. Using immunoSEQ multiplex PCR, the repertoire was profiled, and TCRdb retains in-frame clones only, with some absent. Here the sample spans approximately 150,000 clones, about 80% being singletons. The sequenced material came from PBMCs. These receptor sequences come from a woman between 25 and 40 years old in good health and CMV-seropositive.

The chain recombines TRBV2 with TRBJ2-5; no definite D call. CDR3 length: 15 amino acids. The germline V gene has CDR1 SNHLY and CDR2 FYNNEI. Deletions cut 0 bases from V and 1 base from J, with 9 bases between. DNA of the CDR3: TGTGCCAGCAGTGAAGCGCGCGGTTTCCAAGAGACCCAGTACTTC. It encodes CASSEARGFQETQYF.

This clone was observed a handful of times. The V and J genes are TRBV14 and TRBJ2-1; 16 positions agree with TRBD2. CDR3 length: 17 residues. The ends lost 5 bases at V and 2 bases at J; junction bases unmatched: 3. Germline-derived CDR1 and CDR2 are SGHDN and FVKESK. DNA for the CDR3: TGTGCCAGCAGCAAAGGGACTAGCGGGAGGGCCTACAATGAGCAGTTCTTC. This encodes CASSKGTSGRAYNEQFF.

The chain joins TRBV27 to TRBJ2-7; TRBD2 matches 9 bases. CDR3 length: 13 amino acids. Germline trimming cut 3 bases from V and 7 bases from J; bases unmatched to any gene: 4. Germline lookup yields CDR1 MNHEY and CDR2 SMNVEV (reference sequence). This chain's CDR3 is CASSLSLAGEQYF. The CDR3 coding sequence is TGTGCCAGCAGTTTGAGCCTAGCGGGAGAGCAGTACTTC.

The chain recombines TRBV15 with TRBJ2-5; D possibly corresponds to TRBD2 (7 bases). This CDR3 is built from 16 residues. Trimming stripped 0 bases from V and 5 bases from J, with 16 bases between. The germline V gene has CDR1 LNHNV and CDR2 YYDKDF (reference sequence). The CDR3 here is CATSRDRGPGGETQYF. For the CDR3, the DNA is TGTGCCACCAGCAGAGATCGGGGGCCGGGGGGTGAGACCCAGTACTTC.

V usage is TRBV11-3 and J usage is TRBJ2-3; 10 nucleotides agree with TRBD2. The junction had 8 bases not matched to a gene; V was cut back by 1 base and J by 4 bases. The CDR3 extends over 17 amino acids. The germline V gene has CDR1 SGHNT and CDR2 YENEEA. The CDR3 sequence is CASSLAASGSDADTQYF. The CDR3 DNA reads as TGTGCCAGCAGCTTAGCGGCTAGCGGGAGTGACGCAGATACGCAGTATTTT. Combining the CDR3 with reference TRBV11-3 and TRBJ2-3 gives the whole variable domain EAGVVQSPRYKIIEKKQPVAFWCNPISGHNTLYWYLQNLGQGPELLIRYENEEAVDDSQLPKDRFSAERLKGVDSTLKIQPAELGDSAVYLCASSLAASGSDADTQYFGPGTRLTVL.

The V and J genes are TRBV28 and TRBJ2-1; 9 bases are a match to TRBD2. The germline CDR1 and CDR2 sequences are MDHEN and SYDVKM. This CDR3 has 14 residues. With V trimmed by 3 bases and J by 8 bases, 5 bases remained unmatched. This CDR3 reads CASSFPSGTDEQFF. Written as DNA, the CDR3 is TGTGCCAGCAGTTTTCCTAGCGGGACGGATGAGCAGTTCTTC.

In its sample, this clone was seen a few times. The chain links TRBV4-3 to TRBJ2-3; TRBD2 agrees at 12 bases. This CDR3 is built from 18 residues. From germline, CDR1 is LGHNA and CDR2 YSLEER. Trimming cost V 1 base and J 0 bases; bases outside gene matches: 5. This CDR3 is CASSQGWTSGISTDTQYF. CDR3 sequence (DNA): TGCGCCAGCAGCCAAGGCTGGACTAGCGGGATTAGCACAGATACGCAGTATTTT.

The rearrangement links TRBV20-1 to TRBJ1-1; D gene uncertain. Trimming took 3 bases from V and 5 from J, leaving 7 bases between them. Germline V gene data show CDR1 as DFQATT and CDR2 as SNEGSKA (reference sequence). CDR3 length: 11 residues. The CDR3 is CSASRGTEAFF. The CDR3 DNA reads TGCAGTGCTAGCCGAGGGACTGAAGCTTTCTTT.

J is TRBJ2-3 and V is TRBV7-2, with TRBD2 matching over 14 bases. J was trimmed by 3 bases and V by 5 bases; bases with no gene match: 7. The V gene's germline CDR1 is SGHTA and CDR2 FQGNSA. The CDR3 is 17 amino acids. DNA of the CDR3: TGTGCCAGCAGCCTTGGACTAGCGGGAGGTGGGACAGATACGCAGTATTTT. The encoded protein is CASSLGLAGGGTDTQYF.

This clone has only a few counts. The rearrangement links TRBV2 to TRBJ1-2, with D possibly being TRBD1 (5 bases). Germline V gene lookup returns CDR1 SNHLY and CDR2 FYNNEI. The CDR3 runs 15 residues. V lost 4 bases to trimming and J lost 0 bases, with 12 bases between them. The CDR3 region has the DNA TGTGCCAGCAGTGCAATGGCAGGGCCTAACTATGGCTACACCTTC. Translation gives CASSAMAGPNYGYTF.

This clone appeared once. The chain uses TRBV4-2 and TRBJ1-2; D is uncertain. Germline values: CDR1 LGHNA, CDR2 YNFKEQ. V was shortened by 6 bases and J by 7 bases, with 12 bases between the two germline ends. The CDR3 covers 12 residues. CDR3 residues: CASSTQASGYTF. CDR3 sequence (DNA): TGTGCCAGCAGTACTCAGGCATCTGGCTACACCTTC.

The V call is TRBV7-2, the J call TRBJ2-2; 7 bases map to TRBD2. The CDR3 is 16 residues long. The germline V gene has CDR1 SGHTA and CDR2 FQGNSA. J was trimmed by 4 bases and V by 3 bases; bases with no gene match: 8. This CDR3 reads CASSFGLGVRTGELFF. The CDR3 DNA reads TGTGCCAGCAGCTTCGGACTAGGGGTCCGCACCGGGGAGCTGTTTTTT.

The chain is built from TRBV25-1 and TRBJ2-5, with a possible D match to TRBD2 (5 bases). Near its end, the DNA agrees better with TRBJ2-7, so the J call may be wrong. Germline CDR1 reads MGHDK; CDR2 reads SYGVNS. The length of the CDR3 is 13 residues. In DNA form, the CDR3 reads TGTGCCAGCATCCAGAGCGGCTACTACGAGCAGTACTTC. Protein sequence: CASIQSGYYEQYF.

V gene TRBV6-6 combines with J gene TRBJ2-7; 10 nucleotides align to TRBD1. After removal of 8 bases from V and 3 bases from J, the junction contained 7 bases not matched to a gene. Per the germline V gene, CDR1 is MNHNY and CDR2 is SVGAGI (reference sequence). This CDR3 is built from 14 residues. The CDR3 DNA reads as TGTGCCAGCCAGCGAGGGACAGGGGACTACGAGCAGTACTTC. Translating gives CASQRGTGDYEQYF.

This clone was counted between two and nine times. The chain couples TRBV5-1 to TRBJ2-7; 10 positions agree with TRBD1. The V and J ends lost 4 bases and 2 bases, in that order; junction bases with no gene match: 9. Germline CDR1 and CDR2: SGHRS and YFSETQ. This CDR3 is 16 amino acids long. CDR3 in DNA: TGCGCCAGCAGCCCGGGACAGGGGATCCGTGCCTACGAGCAGTACTTC. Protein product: CASSPGQGIRAYEQYF. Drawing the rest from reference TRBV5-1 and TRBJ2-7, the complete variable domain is KAGVTQTPRYLIKTRGQQVTLSCSPISGHRSVSWYQQTPGQGLQFLFEYFSETQRNKGNFPGRFSGRQFSNSRSEMNVSTLELGDSALYLCASSPGQGIRAYEQYFGPGTRLTVT.

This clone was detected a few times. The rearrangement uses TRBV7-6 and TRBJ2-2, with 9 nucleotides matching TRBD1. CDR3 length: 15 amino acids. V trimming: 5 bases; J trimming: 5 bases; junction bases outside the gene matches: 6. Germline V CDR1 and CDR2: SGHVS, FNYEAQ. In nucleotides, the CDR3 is TGTGCCAGCAGCCTGGGGACAGGGAGGACCGGGGAGCTGTTTTTT. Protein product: CASSLGTGRTGELFF. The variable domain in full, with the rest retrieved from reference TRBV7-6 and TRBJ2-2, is GAGVSQSPRYKVTKRGQDVALRCDPISGHVSLYWYRQALGQGPEFLTYFNYEAQQDKSGLPNDRFSAERPEGSISTLTIQRTEQRDSAMYRCASSLGTGRTGELFFGEGSRLTVL.

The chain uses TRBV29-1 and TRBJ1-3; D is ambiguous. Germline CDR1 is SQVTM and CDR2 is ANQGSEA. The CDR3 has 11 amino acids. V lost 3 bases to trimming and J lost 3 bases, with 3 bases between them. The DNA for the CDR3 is TGCAGCGTTGATAGTGGAAACACCATATATTTT. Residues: CSVDSGNTIYF.

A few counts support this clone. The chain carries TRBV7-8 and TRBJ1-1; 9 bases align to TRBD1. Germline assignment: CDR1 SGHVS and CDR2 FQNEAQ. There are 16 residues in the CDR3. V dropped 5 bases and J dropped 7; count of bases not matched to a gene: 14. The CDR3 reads CASSANRDRVTNEAFF. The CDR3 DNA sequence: TGTGCCAGCAGCGCAAACCGGGACAGGGTTACAAATGAAGCTTTCTTT. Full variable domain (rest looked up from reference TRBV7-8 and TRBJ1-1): GAGVSQSPRYKVAKRGQDVALRCDPISGHVSLFWYQQALGQGPEFLTYFQNEAQLDKSGLPSDRFFAERPEGSVSTLKIQRTQQEDSAVYLCASSANRDRVTNEAFFGQGTRLTVV.

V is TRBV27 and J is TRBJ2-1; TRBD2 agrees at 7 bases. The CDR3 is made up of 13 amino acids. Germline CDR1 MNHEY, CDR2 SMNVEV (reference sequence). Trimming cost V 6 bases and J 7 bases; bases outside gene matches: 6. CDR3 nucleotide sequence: TGTGCCAGCAGGGCAGCGGGATATAATGAGCAGTTCTTC. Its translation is CASRAAGYNEQFF.

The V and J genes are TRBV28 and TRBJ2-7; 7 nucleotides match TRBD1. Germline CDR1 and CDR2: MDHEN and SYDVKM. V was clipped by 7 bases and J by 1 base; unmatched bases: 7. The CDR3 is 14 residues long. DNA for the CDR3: TGTGCCAGCACCGAAGGACAGGCGTCCTACGAGCAGTACTTC. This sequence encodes CASTEGQASYEQYF.

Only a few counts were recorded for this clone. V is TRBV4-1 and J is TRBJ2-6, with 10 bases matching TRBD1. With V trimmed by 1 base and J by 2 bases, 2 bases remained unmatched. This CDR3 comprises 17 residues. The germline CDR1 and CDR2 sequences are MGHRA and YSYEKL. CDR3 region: CASSQGQGAAGANVLTF. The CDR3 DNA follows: TGCGCCAGCAGCCAAGGACAGGGGGCGGCTGGGGCCAACGTCCTGACTTTC.

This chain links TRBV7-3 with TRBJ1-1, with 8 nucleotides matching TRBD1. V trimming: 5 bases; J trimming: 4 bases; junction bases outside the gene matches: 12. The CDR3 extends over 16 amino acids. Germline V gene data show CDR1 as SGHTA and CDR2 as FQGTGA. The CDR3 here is CASSVDPTGGRTEAFF. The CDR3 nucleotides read TGTGCCAGCAGCGTAGACCCCACAGGGGGTCGCACTGAAGCTTTCTTT.

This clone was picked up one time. Written as DNA, the CDR3 is TGTGCCAGCGGGGGGGGCTACGAGCAGTACTTC. It yields the protein CASGGGYEQYF. The J gene is TRBJ2-7, the V gene TRBV6-1; 7 bases align to TRBD2. CDR1 is MNHNS, CDR2 SASEGT, per germline. With 8 bases clipped from V and 3 bases from J, the junction kept 1 base outside the gene matches. There are 11 residues in the CDR3.

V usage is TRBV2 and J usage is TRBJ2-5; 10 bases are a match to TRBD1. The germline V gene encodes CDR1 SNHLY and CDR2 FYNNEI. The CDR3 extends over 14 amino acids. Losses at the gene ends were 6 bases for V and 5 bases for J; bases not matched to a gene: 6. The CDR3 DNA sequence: TGTGCCAGCAGACGGGACAGGGGTGAGGAGACCCAGTACTTC. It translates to CASRRDRGEETQYF.

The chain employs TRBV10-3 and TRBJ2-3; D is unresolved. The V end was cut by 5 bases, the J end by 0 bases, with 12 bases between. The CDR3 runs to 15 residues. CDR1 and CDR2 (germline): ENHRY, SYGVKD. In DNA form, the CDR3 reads TGTGCCATCAGTAGCGAACTGGATAGCACAGATACGCAGTATTTT. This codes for CAISSELDSTDTQYF.

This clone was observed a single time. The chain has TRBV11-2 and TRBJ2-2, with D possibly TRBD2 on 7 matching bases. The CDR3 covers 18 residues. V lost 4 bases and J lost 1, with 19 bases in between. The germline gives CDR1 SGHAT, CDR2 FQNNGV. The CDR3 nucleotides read TGTGCCAGCAGCTCGATCAGGGGCGGGAGACAGAACACCGGGGAGCTGTTTTTT. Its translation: CASSSIRGGRQNTGELFF.

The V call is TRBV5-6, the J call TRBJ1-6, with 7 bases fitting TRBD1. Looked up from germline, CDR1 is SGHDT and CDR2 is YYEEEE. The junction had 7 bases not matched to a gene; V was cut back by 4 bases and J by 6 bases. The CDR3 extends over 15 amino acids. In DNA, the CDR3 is TGTGCCAGCAGCATTGACTCAGGGGGTAATTCACCCCTCCACTTT. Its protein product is CASSIDSGGNSPLHF.